These 16 T cell receptor beta chains were all obtained from the same sample, sequenced in a study of graft-versus-host responses after intestinal transplantation. TCRdb keeps only in-frame clones here, not all; method: immunoSEQ multiplex PCR. The table includes around 17,000 clones, 75% to 90% detected once. The sample was PBMCs, taken about 110 days after intestinal transplant. These receptors originate from a human patient who received an intestinal transplant, so some T cells may come from the graft donor.

This clone was seen a few times. The chain employs TRBV6-5 and TRBJ2-1; TRBD1 agrees at 9 bases. This CDR3 contains 15 residues. Germline loops: CDR1 MNHEY, CDR2 SVGAGI. Germline trimming cut 0 bases from V and 8 bases from J; bases unmatched to any gene: 5. CDR3 DNA: TGTGCCAGCAGTTACTCGATTGGGACAGGGCATGAGCAGTTCTTC. Its translation is CASSYSIGTGHEQFF.

The gene calls are TRBV10-1 and TRBJ2-7, with D possibly matching TRBD1 (6 bases). Deletions cut 4 bases from V and 5 bases from J, with 12 bases between. Germline V lookup: CDR1 WNHNN, CDR2 SYGVQD (reference sequence). CDR3 size: 13 residues. The CDR3 region is CASSVLGANEQYF. The CDR3 DNA reads as TGCGCCAGCAGTGTATTGGGGGCGAACGAGCAGTACTTC.

The chain has TRBV27 and TRBJ1-5; D is ambiguous. V was shortened by 5 bases and J by 3 bases, with 8 bases between the two germline ends. Germline CDR1 MNHEY, CDR2 SMNVEV (reference sequence). The CDR3 sequence is 13 residues long. As DNA, the CDR3 is TGTGCCAGCAGTCCCCGCACCAATCAGCCCCAGCATTTT. Residues: CASSPRTNQPQHF.

The V call is TRBV5-4, the J call TRBJ2-7, with 8 bases identical to TRBD1. The V gene end was trimmed by 0 bases and the J gene end by 0 bases; junction bases not matched to a gene: 5. Per germline, CDR1 SGHNT and CDR2 YYREEE (reference sequence). This CDR3 region has 16 residues. The DNA of the CDR3 is TGTGCCAGCAGCTTGGTGGACAGGGTGGGCTCCTACGAGCAGTACTTC. The encoded protein is CASSLVDRVGSYEQYF.

The chain combines TRBV6-1 with TRBJ2-7; a weak D match, TRBD2 (5 bases). The V end was cut by 6 bases, the J end by 4 bases, with 16 bases between. The germline V gene encodes CDR1 MNHNS and CDR2 SASEGT. The CDR3 is 14 amino acids. CDR3 protein: CASREKGWRYEQYF. CDR3 in DNA: TGTGCCAGCAGAGAAAAAGGTTGGAGGTACGAGCAGTACTTC.

The chain carries TRBV7-2 and TRBJ1-5; D perhaps matches TRBD1 (5 bases). Germline CDR1 and CDR2: SGHTA and FQGNSA. The CDR3 extends over 15 amino acids. Trimming removed 2 bases at V and 2 bases at J, with 10 bases between. The CDR3 DNA sequence: TGTGCCAGCAGCTTACAGGGCGGAGGCAATCAGCCCCAGCATTTT. Amino acid sequence: CASSLQGGGNQPQHF.

The chain recombines TRBV30 with TRBJ1-2, with D possibly TRBD1 on 5 matching bases. The CDR3 loop spans 17 amino acids. Germline V CDR1 and CDR2: GTSNPN, SVGIG (reference sequence). Deletions cut 7 bases from V and 0 bases from J, with 24 bases between. CDR3 coding DNA: TGTGCCTCGTTTCTGGGTAGGGGCCGGCCAGCTAACTATGGCTACACCTTC. Translated, it gives CASFLGRGRPANYGYTF.

This clone was counted once. The CDR3: CASSEGTGYHEQYF. The CDR3 nucleotides are TGTGCCAGCAGTGAAGGGACAGGGTATCACGAGCAGTACTTC. V is TRBV2 and J is TRBJ2-7, with 8 bases that match TRBD1. The CDR3 runs to 14 residues. CDR1 and CDR2 from the germline V gene are SNHLY and FYNNEI. V lost 1 base to trimming and J lost 5 bases; unmatched junction nucleotides: 4. Looking up the rest from reference TRBV2 and TRBJ2-7 gives the full variable domain: EPEVTQTPSHQVTQMGQEVILRCVPISNHLYFYWYRQILGQKVEFLVSFYNNEISEKSEIFDDQFSVERPDGSNFTLKIRSTKLEDSAMYFCASSEGTGYHEQYFGPGTRLTVT.

The chain employs TRBV5-6 and TRBJ1-1; no reliable D call. Deletions cut 0 bases from V and 0 bases from J, with 6 bases between. CDR1 and CDR2 from the germline V gene are SGHDT and YYEEEE. This CDR3 is built from 14 residues. The DNA for the CDR3 is TGTGCCAGCAGCTTGGCCGAGGTGAACACTGAAGCTTTCTTT. Its protein product is CASSLAEVNTEAFF.

CDR3 DNA sequence: TGTGCCAGCAGCGGGGAGCGGGAGGGTCCCTACGAGCAGTACTTC. Translation gives CASSGEREGPYEQYF. The chain employs TRBV5-4 and TRBJ2-7, with TRBD2 identical over 10 bases. The CDR3 loop spans 15 amino acids. Germline assignment: CDR1 SGHNT and CDR2 YYREEE (reference sequence). V lost 4 bases, J lost 2 bases, and 6 bases stayed unmatched.

The rearrangement links TRBV7-6 to TRBJ2-7; 8 bases match TRBD1. V lost 5 bases and J lost 7; bases outside the gene matches: 19. This CDR3 has 17 residues. Germline CDR1 and CDR2: SGHVS and FNYEAQ. Here the CDR3 DNA reads TGTGCCAGCAGCACCCGCCCGGGGACAGGTTCCTTCAAGGAGCAGTACTTC. Protein: CASSTRPGTGSFKEQYF. Full variable domain (outside the CDR3, taken from reference TRBV7-6 and TRBJ2-7): GAGVSQSPRYKVTKRGQDVALRCDPISGHVSLYWYRQALGQGPEFLTYFNYEAQQDKSGLPNDRFSAERPEGSISTLTIQRTEQRDSAMYRCASSTRPGTGSFKEQYFGPGTRLTVT.

V is TRBV5-1 and J is TRBJ2-7, with a possible D match to TRBD2 (6 bases). V dropped 0 bases and J dropped 3 bases, with 10 bases sitting between them. CDR1 SGHRS and CDR2 YFSETQ come from the germline V gene. The CDR3 length is 14 residues. The CDR3 here is CASSLGGALYEQYF. In nucleotides, the CDR3 is TGCGCCAGCAGCTTGGGCGGGGCCCTCTACGAGCAGTACTTC. Full variable domain (outside the CDR3, taken from reference TRBV5-1 and TRBJ2-7): KAGVTQTPRYLIKTRGQQVTLSCSPISGHRSVSWYQQTPGQGLQFLFEYFSETQRNKGNFPGRFSGRQFSNSRSEMNVSTLELGDSALYLCASSLGGALYEQYFGPGTRLTVT.

This chain uses TRBV10-1 with TRBJ1-2; TRBD1 matches at 8 bases. Trimming took 4 bases from V and 3 from J; bases not matched to a gene: 1. The CDR3 runs to 13 residues. Germline V gives CDR1 WNHNN, CDR2 SYGVQD (reference sequence). CDR3 region: CASSVDRDYGYTF. The CDR3 DNA follows: TGCGCCAGCAGTGTGGACAGGGACTATGGCTACACCTTC.

The gene calls are TRBV14 and TRBJ2-1, with a possible D match to TRBD2 (6 bases). This CDR3 region has 14 residues. The V gene's germline CDR1 is SGHDN and CDR2 FVKESK. The V and J ends lost 0 bases and 7 bases respectively, with 10 bases between them. The CDR3 loop is CASSQEVGRNEQFF. CDR3 nucleotides: TGTGCCAGCAGCCAAGAAGTAGGGAGGAATGAGCAGTTCTTC.

The chain couples TRBV14 to TRBJ1-1; 8 bases align to TRBD1. Germline values: CDR1 SGHDN, CDR2 FVKESK. CDR3 length equals 14 residues. Germline trimming cut 4 bases from V and 4 bases from J; bases unmatched to any gene: 5. CDR3 sequence (DNA): TGTGCCAGCAGCCTCCCAGGGGGCGGCACTGAAGCTTTCTTT. This codes for CASSLPGGGTEAFF. The full variable domain, with the rest looked up from reference TRBV14 and TRBJ1-1, is EAGVTQFPSHSVIEKGQTVTLRCDPISGHDNLYWYRRVMGKEIKFLLHFVKESKQDESGMPNNRFLAERTGGTYSTLKVQPAELEDSGVYFCASSLPGGGTEAFFGQGTRLTVV.

This clone was seen a single time. The junction departs from the called germline gene at one end, perhaps through a read error. CDR3 sequence: CASTLTGESWDGNQSQHF. Written as DNA, the CDR3 is TGTGCCAGCACCCTGACAGGGGAATCCTGGGATGGCAATCAGTCCCAGCATTTT. V and J are TRBV7-4 and TRBJ1-5; 8 nucleotides agree with TRBD1. Germline values: CDR1 SGHVT, CDR2 SQSDAQ. The CDR3 length is 18 residues.